Listed below are T cell receptor beta chains from one sample, sequenced in a study of blood T cell repertoires in COVID-19. Measured with immunoSEQ multiplex PCR; TCRdb has only the in-frame clones, and not every one. The data contain about 220,000 clones, under 90% of them seen just once; the ten biggest clones take up about 3.3%. The sequenced material came from PBMCs or T cells enriched from blood (not recorded which). The receptors derive from a woman aged 60-75 years who had recovered from COVID-19. The conserved cysteine and the conserved F or W are not part of the CDR3 here. Fields, in order: CDR3 protein, D gene, clone size, V gene, CDR3 length, J gene. A D gene is named only where the DNA matches it firmly. A clone size is listed for some rows: how often the clone was seen (once, few, many), or a class if it is expanded.

CDR3: ARSFRLAGVADTQY; D: TRBD2; size: NA; V: TRBV5-3; length: 14; J: TRBJ2-3
CDR3: SVESYYGYT; D: NA; size: NA; V: TRBV29-1; length: 9; J: TRBJ1-2
CDR3: ASSQDPSGSYQETQY; D: TRBD2; size: few; V: TRBV3-1/TRBV3-2; length: 15; J: TRBJ2-5
CDR3: ASSLGRDNSPLH; D: NA; size: few; V: TRBV19; length: 12; J: TRBJ1-6
CDR3: ASSNRDSPTDTQY; D: TRBD1; size: NA; V: TRBV11-3; length: 13; J: TRBJ2-3
CDR3: ASSPWGGVNEQF; D: TRBD2; size: NA; V: TRBV3-1/TRBV3-2; length: 12; J: TRBJ2-1
CDR3: ASSLGARDEQPQH; D: NA; size: NA; V: TRBV19; length: 13; J: TRBJ1-5
CDR3: ASSSGTGVTNTEAF; D: TRBD1; size: NA; V: TRBV6-5; length: 14; J: TRBJ1-1
CDR3: ASSSAIAPRTEAF; D: NA; size: NA; V: TRBV5-4; length: 13; J: TRBJ1-1
CDR3: ASSYLGQSTAELF; D: NA; size: few; V: TRBV6-6; length: 13; J: TRBJ2-2
CDR3: ASSYQDNYGYT; D: NA; size: NA; V: TRBV6-2/TRBV6-3; length: 11; J: TRBJ1-2
CDR3: ASSQDYAREPGTDTQY; D: TRBD2; size: NA; V: TRBV4-2; length: 16; J: TRBJ2-3
CDR3: ASSVGQVPYEQY; D: NA; size: NA; V: TRBV9; length: 12; J: TRBJ2-7
CDR3: ASSLVAGNTEAF; D: NA; size: NA; V: TRBV5-5; length: 12; J: TRBJ1-1
CDR3: ASSVTSKVGDEQF; D: NA; size: NA; V: TRBV9; length: 13; J: TRBJ2-1
CDR3: ASNAGGDTQY; D: TRBD2; size: NA; V: TRBV19; length: 10; J: TRBJ2-3
CDR3: ASSLGSGSSNQPQH; D: NA; size: NA; V: TRBV7-9; length: 14; J: TRBJ1-5
CDR3: ASSYYRGERGDEQY; D: TRBD2; size: few; V: TRBV6-5; length: 14; J: TRBJ2-7
CDR3: ASTKGGSGRTGELF; D: NA; size: few; V: TRBV5-4; length: 14; J: TRBJ2-2
CDR3: ASRNPGAEYGYT; D: NA; size: NA; V: TRBV6-5; length: 12; J: TRBJ1-2
CDR3: ASTIAQTGNTEAF; D: NA; size: once; V: TRBV6-5; length: 13; J: TRBJ1-1
CDR3: ASSFDRNTEAF; D: NA; size: NA; V: TRBV12-3/TRBV12-4; length: 11; J: TRBJ1-1
CDR3: ASRERTGTTEAF; D: TRBD1; size: NA; V: TRBV2; length: 12; J: TRBJ1-1
CDR3: ASSLARRGNTEAF; D: NA; size: NA; V: TRBV5-4; length: 13; J: TRBJ1-1
CDR3: SVGFQAADTQY; D: NA; size: NA; V: TRBV29-1; length: 11; J: TRBJ2-3
CDR3: ASSLNEETSYGYT; D: NA; size: NA; V: TRBV11-2; length: 13; J: TRBJ1-2
CDR3: ASRSGTGGLDTQY; D: TRBD1; size: NA; V: TRBV19; length: 13; J: TRBJ2-3
CDR3: ASSSAPSEKLF; D: NA; size: few; V: TRBV7-3; length: 11; J: TRBJ1-4